This T cell receptor (beta chain) was sequenced for a study of cytomegalovirus exposure and HLA in healthy donors (dated by TCRdb to the late 2010s). At the level of the whole study: An earlier analysis of some 550 of the donors reported about 250 Gb of sequence data and 117 million unique TCR beta sequences from 150 million to 200 million T cells. An early release covering roughly 640 HLA-typed donors comprised 250 to 350 gigabases of sequencing data and 85 million or so unique TCR sequences. Among the approximately 420 genotyped donors, around 81% belonged to the genetic ancestry cluster associated with self-reported Caucasian donors. The study aimed to test whether signatures of past pathogen exposure could be identified by cataloging public T cell receptors. Using immunosequencing, the study profiled T cell repertoires from 550 to 750 subjects and related those repertoires to cytomegalovirus serostatus. Besides the first cohort of roughly 660 subjects, a separate validation cohort made up of 120 different subjects was used. To predict cytomegalovirus infection status, the study combined high-throughput TCR immunosequencing, statistical association of individual TCRs with disease status, and machine learning. In a later analysis, previously published TCR beta repertoires from fewer than 750 donors were re-analyzed and high-resolution HLA genotyping was added so that TCR occurrence patterns could be studied. The later analysis used no new phenotypic data to find candidate immune exposures, relying instead on TCR beta sequences and their occurrence across donors. To decide whether each TCR beta V gene segment behaved as functional or pseudogenic, an earlier analysis of some 600 of the donors relied on high-throughput TCR beta sequencing. Donor age, sex, ethnicity and CMV serostatus were collected together with the repertoire data. A later genetic analysis took genome-wide SNP genotypes for about three fifths of the roughly 700 donors and used that subset as a discovery cohort. All discovery cohort repertoires had been generated using a single sequencing platform. HLA typing included class I and class II loci at four-digit resolution. The number of typed donors differed by locus: roughly 629-640 for A, B, C, DRB1 and DQB1; some 540 for DQA1; around 580 for DPA1; and 400 to 480 for DPB1. Five DR-DQ haplotypes were handled as single units for association and clustering, since linkage in the cohort was strong. Among under 450 genotyped donors of the cohort, an average of roughly 240,000 unique TCR beta nucleotide sequences were sequenced per donor, about a sixth of them non-productive.

What the research found in general, with its limitations: In an earlier analysis of more than 500 of the donors, most TCR beta V segments appeared in productive rearrangements about 87% or about 30% of the time, broadly matching IMGT annotations. Because HLA typing was missing for some donors at each locus, association tests included only the typed subset. Cytomegalovirus status was reported to be diagnosed by the classifier with high specificity and sensitivity in both the original and validation cohorts. Three of the identified cytomegalovirus-associated TCR beta chains were confirmed in vitro to be specific for cytomegalovirus antigens. A further reported finding was that TCR beta sequences accurately predicted the HLA-A and HLA-B alleles for most subjects in the first cohort. In a later analysis, the rate of TCR association differed among HLA loci, with DRB1 alleles having the most associated TCRs and HLA-C alleles having the fewest. Some IMGT-functional V segments, including TRBV6-2 and TRBV6-3, could not be told apart with the 87-base-pair reads, so those segments were excluded. When HLA alleles, especially DR and DQ, strongly co-occurred, attributing TCR associations to individual alleles was difficult. Because counts were too low, some 17 rarely observed V segments, including chromosome 9 orphons, were left out of the earlier analysis of over 550 of the donors. In this cohort, only TCR beta chains were sequenced, and detectable features were limited by the absence of alpha or paired-chain data. In a later genetic analysis, a missense DCLRE1C variant was associated with V-gene and J-gene trimming of TCR beta chains, and the association was replicated in an independent cohort. Linkage disequilibrium might explain the correlated functional status among segregating V segments, but an unknown experimental factor could not be excluded. Across donors, most TCR sequences were observed very rarely, whereas some public TCRs were present in many individuals. A group of highly shared sequence variants was considered likely to be a technical artifact of the sequencing pipeline. The study gave a list of under 200 TCR beta chains associated with cytomegalovirus. In a later analysis, HLA-associated TCR beta chains showed more clonal expansion and lower generation probabilities than non-associated chains that were equally common. Roughly uniform sequencing depth across donors was assumed in presence/absence analyses, although this assumption may not hold. A later analysis reported that several top co-occurrence clusters appeared linked to parvovirus B19, influenza, CMV and Epstein-Barr virus. Specific HLA alleles were associated with some 15,000 TCR beta sequences at a false discovery rate of 0.05 in a later analysis. The authors suggested that the approach could potentially be generalized to other disease states and immunological phenotypes. The only immune exposure information available for the cohort was CMV serostatus. According to a later genetic analysis, donors in an Asian-associated ancestry cluster had fewer N-insertions in productive TCRs than the approximately 710-donor mean. A later analysis found that most CMV-associated TCR beta chains appeared HLA-restricted, with HLA associations seemingly driven largely by CMV exposure.

The CDR3 has 13 amino acids, counting the end cysteine and phenylalanine. CDR3 DNA only is kept here, 39 bases in frame from base 1. CDR1 and CDR2 are drawn from the germline V gene: MDHEN, SYDVKM. V was cut back by 4 bases and J by 9 bases, leaving a gap of 12 bases between them. The library was prepared using the immunoSEQ multiplex PCR assay. For the multiplex PCR, a mixture combining 60 forward primers for TCR Vbeta segments and 13 reverse primers for TCR Jbeta segments was used. The CDR3 region of rearranged TCR beta genes was amplified from genomic DNA with a multiplex PCR assay. The Illumina HiSeq System was used to sequence the amplified TCR beta libraries as 87-base-pair reads. From the authors' description of their analysis: Across the 700 or so repertoires, a later analysis counted 75 million to 90 million unique TCR beta chains, about 10 million of which were shared by at least two donors. To remove PCR and sequencing errors, raw reads were error-corrected and collapsed into unique sequences using a nearest-neighbor algorithm that merged closely related sequences. To assign V, D and J gene segments, CDR3 sequences were aligned to IMGT reference sequences. For a sequence to be retained, a match of at least six nucleotides to both a V gene segment and a J gene segment was required. A rearrangement counted as productive if the CDR3 had no stop codons and remained in frame with V and J, and every other rearrangement counted as non-productive. Following IMGT convention, CDR3 was defined as the stretch from the second conserved V-encoded cysteine up to the conserved J-encoded phenylalanine. Sequences without an unambiguous match to a single V gene segment were excluded from the earlier analysis of 450 to 750 of the donors. An earlier analysis of a few hundred of the donors called V segments functional above 56.7% productive rearrangements and segregating when the between-donor standard deviation exceeded 5%. A statistical classification framework was built to diagnose cytomegalovirus status from the catalog of TCR beta chain sequences. In a later analysis, V and J genes were assigned by comparing TCR nucleotide sequences against IMGT/GENE-DB human TR gene sequences. The TCRdist pipeline was used in a later analysis to assign CDR3 sequences and most-parsimonious VDJ recombination scenarios. In a later analysis, every TCR beta chain was defined by the combination of its CDR3 amino acid sequence and its V-gene family, and reads without a unique V-gene family were dropped. A later analysis removed several hundred highly shared, low-generation-probability nucleotide sequences to deal with suspected cross-contamination and a sequencing artifact. In a later analysis, a clonal expansion index for each public chain was calculated from normalized within-repertoire ranks of inferred template counts. Generation probabilities in a later analysis came from a VDJ recombination model fitted to out-of-frame rearrangements, and those results were checked against IGoR. In a later analysis, TCR-TCR, TCR-HLA and TCR-CMV co-occurrence was scored with hypergeometric tests, and a repertoire-size bias correction was applied to TCR pairs. False discovery rates were estimated in a later analysis by permuting HLA or CMV assignments 20 times. In a later analysis, co-occurring TCRs were grouped with DBSCAN, and TCRdist sequence similarity was added when clustering was performed within HLA-allele-positive subsets. Co-occurrence clustering excluded repertoires with fewer than 30,000 or more than 120,000 public chains, plus five with anomalous nucleotide sharing. The table was pulled from immuneACCESS by TCRdb, which kept in-frame rearrangements only. Such tables lose some clones; where checked, under half of the loss comes from unresolved V genes, and the rest has no known cause. The D gene and trimming were derived from the DNA, and the V and J assignments and clone size from that table. The sample contains about 82,000 clones, around 77% of them found a single time. 3.3% of the sample belongs to the ten largest clones.

The cohort was made up of 500 to 850 healthy bone marrow donors. All cohort members were sampled while nominally healthy, although unrecorded immune exposures were likely present. The donor was CMV seronegative and was included in the group of a few hundred seronegative cohort members. A peripheral blood sample was provided by each donor, and peripheral blood mononuclear cells were used for TCR beta sequencing. Genomic DNA extraction from the blood cell samples was performed with the Qiagen DNeasy Blood Extraction Kit. This clone was counted a few times. There is no known antigen for this receptor. No base-level quality is on record; no much larger clone is a single base apart.

This clonotype was sampled from a man aged 45-65 years in good health and CMV-seronegative. Here the chain combines TRBV28 and TRBJ1-4; no D gene is confidently identified. The material sequenced was PBMCs. The nucleotides are TGTGCCAGCAGTTACCCCATCGGTAAAAAACTGTTTTTT. This gives the protein CASSYPIGKKLFF.